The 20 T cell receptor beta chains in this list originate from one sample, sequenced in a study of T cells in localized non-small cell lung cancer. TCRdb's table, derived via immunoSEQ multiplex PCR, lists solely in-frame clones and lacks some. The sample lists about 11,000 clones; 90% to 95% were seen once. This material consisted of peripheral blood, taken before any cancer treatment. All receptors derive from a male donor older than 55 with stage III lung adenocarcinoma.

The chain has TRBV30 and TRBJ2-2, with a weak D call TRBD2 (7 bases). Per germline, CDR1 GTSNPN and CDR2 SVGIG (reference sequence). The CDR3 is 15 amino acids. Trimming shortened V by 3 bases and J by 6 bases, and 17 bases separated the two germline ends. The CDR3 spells CAWRKGGGPPGELFF. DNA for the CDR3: TGTGCCTGGAGAAAAGGGGGAGGGCCTCCCGGGGAGCTGTTTTTT.

CDR3 region: CSVGVYTGELFF. CDR3 bases: TGCAGCGTTGGGGTTTACACCGGGGAGCTGTTTTTT. The V call is TRBV29-1, the J call TRBJ2-2; D gene uncertain. CDR1 is SQVTM, CDR2 ANQGSEA, per germline. CDR3 length: 12 residues. Trimming took 4 bases from V and 3 from J, leaving 6 bases between them.

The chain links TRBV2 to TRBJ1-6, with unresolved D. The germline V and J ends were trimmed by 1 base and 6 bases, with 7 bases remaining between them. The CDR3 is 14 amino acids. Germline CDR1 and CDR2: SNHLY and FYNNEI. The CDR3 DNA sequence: TGTGCCAGCAGTGAAGTACGGACTAATTCACCCCTCCACTTT. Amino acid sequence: CASSEVRTNSPLHF. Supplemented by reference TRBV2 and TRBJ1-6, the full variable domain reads EPEVTQTPSHQVTQMGQEVILRCVPISNHLYFYWYRQILGQKVEFLVSFYNNEISEKSEIFDDQFSVERPDGSNFTLKIRSTKLEDSAMYFCASSEVRTNSPLHFGNGTRLTVT.

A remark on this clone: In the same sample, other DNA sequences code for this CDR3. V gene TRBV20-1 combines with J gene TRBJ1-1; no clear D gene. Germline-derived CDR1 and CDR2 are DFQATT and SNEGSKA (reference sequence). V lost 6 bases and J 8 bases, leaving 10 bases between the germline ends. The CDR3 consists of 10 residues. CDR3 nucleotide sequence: TGCAGTGCGGGAACAAGAGAAGCTTTCTTT. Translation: CSAGTREAFF.

The CDR3, as DNA: TGTGCCAGCAGCTTACAAGGCGGGAGGGCCAGAGGCGAGCAGTACTTC. Its protein product is CASSLQGGRARGEQYF. The V call is TRBV7-2, the J call TRBJ2-7, with 9 bases that match TRBD2. The CDR3 runs 16 residues. CDR1 is SGHTA, CDR2 FQGNSA, per germline. V shed 2 bases and J 6 bases; nucleotides not matched to a gene: 11.

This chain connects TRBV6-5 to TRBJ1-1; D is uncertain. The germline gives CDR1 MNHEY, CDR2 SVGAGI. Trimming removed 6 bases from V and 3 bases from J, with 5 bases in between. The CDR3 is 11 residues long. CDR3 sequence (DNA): TGTGCCAGCAGATTCGACACTGAAGCTTTCTTT. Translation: CASRFDTEAFF.

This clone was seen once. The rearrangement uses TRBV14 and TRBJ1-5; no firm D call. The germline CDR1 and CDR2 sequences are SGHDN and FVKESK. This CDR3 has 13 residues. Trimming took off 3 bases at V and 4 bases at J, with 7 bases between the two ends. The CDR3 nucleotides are TGTGCCAGCAGCCAGGGGAGGAATCAGCCCCAGCATTTT. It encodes CASSQGRNQPQHF.

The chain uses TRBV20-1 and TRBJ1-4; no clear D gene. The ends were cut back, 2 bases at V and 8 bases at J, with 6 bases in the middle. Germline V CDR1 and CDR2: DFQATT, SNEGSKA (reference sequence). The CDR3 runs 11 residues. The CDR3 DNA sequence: TGCAGTGCTAGACTAGGCGAAAAACTGTTTTTT. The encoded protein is CSARLGEKLFF.

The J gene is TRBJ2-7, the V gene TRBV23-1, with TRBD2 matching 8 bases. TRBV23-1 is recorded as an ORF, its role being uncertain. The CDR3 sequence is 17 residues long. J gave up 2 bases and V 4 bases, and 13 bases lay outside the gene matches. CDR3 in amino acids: CASSLHREGRGPYEQYF. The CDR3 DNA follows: TGCGCCAGCAGTCTACACCGGGAGGGGCGGGGACCCTACGAGCAGTACTTC.

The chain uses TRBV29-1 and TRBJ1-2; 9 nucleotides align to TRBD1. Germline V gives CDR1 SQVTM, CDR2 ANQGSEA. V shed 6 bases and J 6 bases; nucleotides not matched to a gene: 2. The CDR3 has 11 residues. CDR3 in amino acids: CSVDRGNGYTF. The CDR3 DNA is TGCAGCGTAGACAGGGGGAATGGCTACACCTTC. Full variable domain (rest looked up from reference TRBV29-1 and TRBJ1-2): SAVISQKPSRDICQRGTSLTIQCQVDSQVTMMFWYRQQPGQSLTLIATANQGSEATYESGFVIDKFPISRPNLTFSTLTVSNMSPEDSSIYLCSVDRGNGYTFGSGTRLTVV.

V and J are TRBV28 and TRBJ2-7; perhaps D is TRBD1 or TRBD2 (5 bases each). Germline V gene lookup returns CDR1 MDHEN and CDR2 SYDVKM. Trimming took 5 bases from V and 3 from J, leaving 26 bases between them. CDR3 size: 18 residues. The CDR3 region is CASSATPYWGRGYYEQYF. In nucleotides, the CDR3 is TGTGCCAGCAGTGCGACACCATACTGGGGACGAGGCTACTACGAGCAGTACTTC.

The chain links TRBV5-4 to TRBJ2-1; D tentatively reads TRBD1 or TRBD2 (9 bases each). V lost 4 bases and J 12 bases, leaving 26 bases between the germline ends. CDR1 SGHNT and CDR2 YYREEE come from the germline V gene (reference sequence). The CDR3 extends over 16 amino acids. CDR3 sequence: CASSPPGQGLSGRQFF. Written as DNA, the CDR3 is TGTGCCAGCAGCCCGCCGGGACAGGGACTTAGCGGGAGGCAGTTCTTC. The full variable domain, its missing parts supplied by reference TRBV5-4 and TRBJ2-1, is ETGVTQSPTHLIKTRGQQVTLRCSSQSGHNTVSWYQQALGQGPQFIFQYYREEENGRGNFPPRFSGLQFPNYSSELNVNALELDDSALYLCASSPPGQGLSGRQFFGPGTRLTVL.

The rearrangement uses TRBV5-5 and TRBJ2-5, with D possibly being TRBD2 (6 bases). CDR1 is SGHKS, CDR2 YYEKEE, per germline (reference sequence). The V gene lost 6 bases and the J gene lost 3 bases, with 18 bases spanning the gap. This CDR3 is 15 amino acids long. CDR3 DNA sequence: TGTGCCAGCACCAATCTGGGGGGTTTGGAAGAGACCCAGTACTTC. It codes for CASTNLGGLEETQYF.

In DNA form, the CDR3 reads TGTGCCAGCAGTGCGACCCGCTCCTACGAGCAGTACTTC. It encodes CASSATRSYEQYF. This chain uses TRBV6-1 with TRBJ2-7; D is unresolved. The CDR3 runs to 13 residues. Germline V gives CDR1 MNHNS, CDR2 SASEGT. V was clipped by 4 bases and J by 0 bases, with 7 bases between them.

CDR3 nucleotide sequence: TGCGCCAGCAGCTTGGCCGGCCAACCCCCTGCGCAGTATTTT. Amino acid sequence: CASSLAGQPPAQYF. V and J are TRBV5-1 and TRBJ2-3, with unresolved D. The CDR3 has 14 residues. Trimming removed 0 bases at V and 10 bases at J, with 15 bases between. CDR1 and CDR2 (germline): SGHRS, YFSETQ.

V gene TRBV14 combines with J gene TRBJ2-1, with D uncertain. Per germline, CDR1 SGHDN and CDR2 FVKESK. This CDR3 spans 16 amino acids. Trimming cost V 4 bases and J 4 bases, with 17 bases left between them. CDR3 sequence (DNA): TGTGCCAGCAGCCCAACTACCCTCGGTATTTACAATGAGCAGTTCTTC. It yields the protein CASSPTTLGIYNEQFF.

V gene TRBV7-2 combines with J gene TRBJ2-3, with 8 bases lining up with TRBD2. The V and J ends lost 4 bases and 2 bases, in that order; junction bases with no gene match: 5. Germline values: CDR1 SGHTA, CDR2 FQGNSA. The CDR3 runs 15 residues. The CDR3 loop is CASSSYSGITDTQYF. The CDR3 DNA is TGTGCCAGCAGCTCCTATAGCGGGATCACAGATACGCAGTATTTT.

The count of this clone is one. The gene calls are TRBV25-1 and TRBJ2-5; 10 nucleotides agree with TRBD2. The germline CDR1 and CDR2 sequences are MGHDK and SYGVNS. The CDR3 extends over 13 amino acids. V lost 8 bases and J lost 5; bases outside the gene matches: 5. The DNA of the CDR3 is TGTGCCAGCGTACTAGCGGGAATGGAGACCCAGTACTTC. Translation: CASVLAGMETQYF.

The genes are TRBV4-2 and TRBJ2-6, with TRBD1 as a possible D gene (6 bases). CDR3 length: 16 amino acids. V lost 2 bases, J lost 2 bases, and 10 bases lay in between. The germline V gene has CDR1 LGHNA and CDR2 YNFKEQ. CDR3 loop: CASSQSQGTGANVLTF. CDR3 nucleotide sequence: TGTGCCAGCAGCCAAAGTCAGGGGACTGGGGCCAACGTCCTGACTTTC.

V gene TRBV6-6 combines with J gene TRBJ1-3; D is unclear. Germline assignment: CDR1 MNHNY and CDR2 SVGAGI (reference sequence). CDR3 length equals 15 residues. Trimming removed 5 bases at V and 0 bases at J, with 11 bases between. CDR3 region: CASSPTWNSGNTIYF. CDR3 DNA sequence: TGTGCCAGCAGTCCCACTTGGAACTCTGGAAACACCATATATTTT.